This T cell receptor (beta chain) is drawn from a study of T cell responses to AZD1222 COVID-19 vaccine. Germline V gene data show CDR1 as SEHNR and CDR2 as FQNEAQ (reference sequence). CDR3 size: 13 residues. V shed 6 bases and J shed 1 base, with 9 bases lying between them. The assay was immunoSEQ multiplex PCR, and TCRdb's table has in-frame clones only and misses some. The data hold 100,000 to 130,000 clones, with about nine tenths observed a single time. The gene calls are TRBV7-9 and TRBJ1-1; D remains ambiguous. This receptor was obtained from an adult who received the AZD1222 COVID-19 vaccine. The sample was peripheral blood, taken 28 days after the second AZD1222 dose. This CDR3 is CASSLTENTEAFF. CDR3 sequence (DNA): TGTGCCAGCAGTCTAACAGAGAACACTGAAGCTTTCTTT.